This T cell receptor beta chain was identified in a study of blood T cell repertoires in COVID-19. Germline CDR1 and CDR2: SGHRS and YFSETQ. The CDR3 consists of 14 residues. V was clipped by 4 bases and J by 0 bases, with 8 bases between them. The data were produced by immunoSEQ multiplex PCR, yet TCRdb's version contains in-frame clones alone and is incomplete. In the table there are some 110,000 clones, approximately 72% of which are singletons. The TCR was taken from a woman in her seventies with acute or convalescent COVID-19. The sample was peripheral blood. The V and J genes are TRBV5-1 and TRBJ2-1; TRBD1 might be the D (6 bases). CDR3 residues: CASSAGASYNEQFF. CDR3 DNA: TGCGCCAGCAGCGCAGGGGCCTCCTACAATGAGCAGTTCTTC. The full variable domain, completed using reference TRBV5-1 and TRBJ2-1, is KAGVTQTPRYLIKTRGQQVTLSCSPISGHRSVSWYQQTPGQGLQFLFEYFSETQRNKGNFPGRFSGRQFSNSRSEMNVSTLELGDSALYLCASSAGASYNEQFFGPGTRLTVL.